Detailed here is one T cell receptor (beta chain). The CDR3 has 15 residues. V lost 4 bases and J 2 bases, leaving 15 bases between the germline ends. In germline, CDR1 is MGHRA, CDR2 YSYEKL. This sample was included in a study of blood T cell repertoires in COVID-19. In the study overall: Samples of COVID-19 (acute and convalescent) were obtained from the United States, Italy and Spain.

Per the original methods: Reference gene primers were amplified, and this amplification served to estimate nucleated cell counts. TCRdb's table, derived via immunoSEQ multiplex PCR, lists solely in-frame clones and lacks some. The D gene and trimming were derived from the DNA, and the V and J assignments and clone size from that table. Of roughly 74,000 clones in the sample, approximately 84% were seen once. V usage is TRBV4-1 and J usage is TRBJ2-7; D possibly corresponds to TRBD2 (6 bases). This clonotype was obtained from a man between 65 and 85 years old with acute or convalescent COVID-19. Sequencing input: peripheral blood. The DNA of the CDR3 is TGCGCCAGCAGCCCAGCCGGGACTTACGCCTACGAGCAGTACTTC. This codes for CASSPAGTYAYEQYF.